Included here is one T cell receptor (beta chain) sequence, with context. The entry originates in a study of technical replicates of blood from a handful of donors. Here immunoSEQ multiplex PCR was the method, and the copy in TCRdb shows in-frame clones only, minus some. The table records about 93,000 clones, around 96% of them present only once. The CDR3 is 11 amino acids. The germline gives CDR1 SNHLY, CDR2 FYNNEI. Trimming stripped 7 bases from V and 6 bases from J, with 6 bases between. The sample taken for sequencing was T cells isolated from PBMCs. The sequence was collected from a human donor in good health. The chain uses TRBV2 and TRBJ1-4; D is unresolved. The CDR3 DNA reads TGTGCCAGCATTTATGATGAAAAACTGTTTTTT. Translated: CASIYDEKLFF. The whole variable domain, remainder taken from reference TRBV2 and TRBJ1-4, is EPEVTQTPSHQVTQMGQEVILRCVPISNHLYFYWYRQILGQKVEFLVSFYNNEISEKSEIFDDQFSVERPDGSNFTLKIRSTKLEDSAMYFCASIYDEKLFFGSGTQLSVL.